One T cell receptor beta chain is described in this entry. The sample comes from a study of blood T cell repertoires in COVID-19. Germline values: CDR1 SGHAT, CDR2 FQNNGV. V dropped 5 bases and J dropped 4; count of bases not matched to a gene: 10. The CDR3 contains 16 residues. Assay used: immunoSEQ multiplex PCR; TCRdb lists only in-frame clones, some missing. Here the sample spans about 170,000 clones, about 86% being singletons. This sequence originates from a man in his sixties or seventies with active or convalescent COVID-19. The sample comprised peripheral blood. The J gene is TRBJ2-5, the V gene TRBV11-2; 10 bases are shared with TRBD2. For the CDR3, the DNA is TGTGCCAGCAGCGTAGCGGGAGGAGGGGCTTTAGAGACCCAGTACTTC. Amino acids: CASSVAGGGALETQYF. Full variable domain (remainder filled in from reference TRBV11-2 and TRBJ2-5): EAGVAQSPRYKIIEKRQSVAFWCNPISGHATLYWYQQILGQGPKLLIQFQNNGVVDDSQLPKDRFSAERLKGVDSTLKIQPAKLEDSAVYLCASSVAGGGALETQYFGPGTRLLVL.